A selection of T cell receptor beta chains follows, all from one sample in a study of cytomegalovirus exposure and HLA in healthy donors. Profiling relied on immunoSEQ multiplex PCR, and the TCRdb table lists in-frame clones only, not all of them. The table includes 100,000 to 150,000 clones, more than 65% detected once. The sample comprised PBMCs. The origin of the receptors is a man younger than 35 in good health and CMV-seropositive. Both conserved end residues are part of each CDR3. The D gene is left open where the match is weak. The listing skips clone size in some rows; elsewhere it reads once, few, many or a size class.

clone_size,v_call,d_call,cdr3_length,j_call,cdr3_nt,cdr3_aa
.,TRBV5-5,TRBD1,15,TRBJ1-2,TGTGCCAGCAGCTTGTTCAGTCGACAGGGACCCAATCACACCTTC,CASSLFSRQGPNHTF
.,TRBV11-2,TRBD2,16,TRBJ2-2,TGTGCCAGCCGGAGGGTGTCTAGCGGGAGGGGAGGGGAGCTGTTTTTT,CASRRVSSGRGGELFF
.,TRBV10-1,.,14,TRBJ2-1,TGCGCCAGTTCGAGATCGGGTCGGGGCAATGAGCAGTTCTTC,CASSRSGRGNEQFF
.,TRBV7-9,.,16,TRBJ2-1,TGTGCCAGCAGCCCTAGGGGTTTTCCCTCCTACAATGAGCAGTTCTTC,CASSPRGFPSYNEQFF
.,TRBV6-1,TRBD1,12,TRBJ2-7,TGTGCCAGCAGCCCCGACAGGGACGAGCAGTACTTC,CASSPDRDEQYF
.,TRBV7-6,TRBD2,16,TRBJ2-1,TGTGCCAGCAGCGTCAAGCTAGCGGGAGTGTTACATGAGCAGTTCTTC,CASSVKLAGVLHEQFF
.,TRBV15,.,15,TRBJ1-2,TGTGCCACCAGCAGAGATCTAGGGCAGGGGAATGGCTACACCTTC,CATSRDLGQGNGYTF
.,TRBV19,.,11,TRBJ2-1,TGTAGGGGGTCGGGTTTCGATGAGCAGTTCTTC,CRGSGFDEQFF
.,TRBV10-3,.,13,TRBJ2-3,TGTGCCATCAGGTGGGGCTCCACAGATACGCAGTATTTT,CAIRWGSTDTQYF
.,TRBV7-8,.,15,TRBJ1-1,TGTGCCAGCAGCAGCGGACAGCTCCCGAACACTGAAGCTTTCTTT,CASSSGQLPNTEAFF
.,TRBV7-9,.,12,TRBJ1-6,TGTGCCAGCGGAGTTAATAATTCACCCCTCCACTTT,CASGVNNSPLHF
.,TRBV5-1,TRBD2,16,TRBJ2-3,TGCGCCAGCAGCTTGGCTAGCGGGAGGGCCACAGATACGCAGTATTTT,CASSLASGRATDTQYF
.,TRBV2,TRBD1,15,TRBJ1-2,TGTGCCACCACCAGAACAGGGGGCGATAACTATGGCTACACCTTC,CATTRTGGDNYGYTF
few,TRBV7-2,.,14,TRBJ2-7,TGTGCCAGCAGCTCGCCGGACAGAGCCTACGAGCAGTACTTC,CASSSPDRAYEQYF
.,TRBV5-1,.,13,TRBJ1-1,TGCGCCAGCAGCTTGGGGGCCAGGTCTGAAGCTTTCTTT,CASSLGARSEAFF
.,TRBV10-3,TRBD1,16,TRBJ2-2,TGTGCCATCAGTGCCCAGGGGGCGGTGGACACCGGGGAGCTGTTTTTT,CAISAQGAVDTGELFF
.,TRBV9,.,16,TRBJ2-3,TGTGCCAGCAGCGTAGCTATGGCCCCAGGGTTAGATACGCAGTATTTT,CASSVAMAPGLDTQYF
.,TRBV5-4,.,13,TRBJ2-1,TGTGCCAGCAGCTTAGCGATTCGTCATGAGCAGTTCTTC,CASSLAIRHEQFF